This is a list of T cell receptor beta chains from one sample in a study of blood T cell repertoires in COVID-19. Measured with immunoSEQ multiplex PCR; TCRdb has only the in-frame clones, and not every one. The sample has about 180,000 clones, about nine tenths seen once. The sample comprised peripheral blood. The source of these receptors is a woman aged 25 to 39 with acute or convalescent COVID-19. The CDR3 runs from the conserved cysteine through the conserved F or W. Each record gives: D gene, J gene, V gene, clone size, CDR3 protein, CDR3 DNA. D genes are given only for firm matches. Clone size is given for some rows only: seen once, a few or many times, or a class if the clone is expanded.

D gene: TRBD1
J gene: TRBJ1-2
V gene: TRBV11-2
clone size: -
CDR3 protein: CASSLPTGNYNYGYTF
CDR3 DNA: TGTGCCAGCAGCCTACCGACAGGGAATTATAACTATGGCTACACCTTC

D gene: TRBD2
J gene: TRBJ2-5
V gene: TRBV5-1
clone size: few
CDR3 protein: CASSSNGGQETQYF
CDR3 DNA: TGCGCCAGCAGCTCAAACGGGGGGCAAGAGACCCAGTACTTC

D gene: TRBD1
J gene: TRBJ1-5
V gene: TRBV19
clone size: -
CDR3 protein: CASRRLGQGGVNQPQHF
CDR3 DNA: TGTGCCAGTAGACGCCTGGGACAGGGGGGGGTCAATCAGCCCCAGCATTTT

D gene: -
J gene: TRBJ1-6
V gene: TRBV6-5
clone size: -
CDR3 protein: CASAGRNSPLHF
CDR3 DNA: TGTGCCAGCGCAGGCCGAAATTCACCCCTCCACTTT

D gene: TRBD2
J gene: TRBJ2-3
V gene: TRBV6-5
clone size: once
CDR3 protein: CASSRAGGSTDTQYF
CDR3 DNA: TGTGCCAGCAGCCGAGCGGGAGGAAGTACAGATACGCAGTATTTT

D gene: -
J gene: TRBJ1-6
V gene: TRBV5-4
clone size: -
CDR3 protein: CASSPTPGLNSPLHF
CDR3 DNA: TGTGCCAGCAGCCCGACCCCGGGACTCAATTCACCCCTCCACTTT

D gene: -
J gene: TRBJ1-1
V gene: TRBV2
clone size: -
CDR3 protein: CASQSIEAFF
CDR3 DNA: TGTGCCAGCCAAAGCATTGAAGCTTTCTTT

D gene: TRBD2
J gene: TRBJ2-5
V gene: TRBV3-1/TRBV3-2
clone size: -
CDR3 protein: CASSQDRSAGVLETQYF
CDR3 DNA: TGTGCCAGCAGCCAAGATCGGTCGGCGGGAGTGTTGGAGACCCAGTACTTC

D gene: -
J gene: TRBJ2-1
V gene: TRBV7-2
clone size: -
CDR3 protein: CASSSLIEYNEQFF
CDR3 DNA: TGTGCCAGCAGCTCATTAATTGAGTACAATGAGCAGTTCTTC

D gene: TRBD1
J gene: TRBJ1-4
V gene: TRBV4-1
clone size: -
CDR3 protein: CASSQVDRGVEKLFF
CDR3 DNA: TGCGCCAGCAGCCAAGTGGACAGGGGCGTCGAAAAACTGTTTTTT

D gene: -
J gene: TRBJ2-7
V gene: TRBV5-1
clone size: -
CDR3 protein: CASSPDRSYEQYF
CDR3 DNA: TGCGCCAGCAGCCCAGACAGATCCTACGAGCAGTACTTC

D gene: TRBD2
J gene: TRBJ2-7
V gene: TRBV5-6
clone size: -
CDR3 protein: CASSLAISGRANEQYF
CDR3 DNA: TGTGCCAGCAGCTTGGCGATCAGCGGGAGGGCCAATGAGCAGTACTTC

D gene: -
J gene: TRBJ2-1
V gene: TRBV7-9
clone size: -
CDR3 protein: CASSLARYNEQFF
CDR3 DNA: TGTGCCAGCAGCTTAGCCCGCTACAATGAGCAGTTCTTC

D gene: -
J gene: TRBJ1-1
V gene: TRBV20-1
clone size: -
CDR3 protein: CSAADSLEAFF
CDR3 DNA: TGCAGTGCCGCAGACAGTCTTGAAGCTTTCTTT

D gene: -
J gene: TRBJ2-7
V gene: TRBV20-1
clone size: -
CDR3 protein: CSASLLVRYF
CDR3 DNA: TGCAGTGCTAGCCTCCTTGTTCGGTACTTC

D gene: -
J gene: TRBJ2-7
V gene: TRBV20-1
clone size: -
CDR3 protein: CSVYGNYEQYF
CDR3 DNA: TGCAGTGTATACGGGAACTACGAGCAGTACTTC

D gene: TRBD1
J gene: TRBJ1-2
V gene: TRBV7-9
clone size: -
CDR3 protein: CASGTVAGYTF
CDR3 DNA: TGTGCCAGTGGGACAGTCGCTGGCTACACCTTC

D gene: TRBD1
J gene: TRBJ1-6
V gene: TRBV10-3
clone size: -
CDR3 protein: CAISGQGNSPLHF
CDR3 DNA: TGTGCCATCAGTGGACAGGGTAATTCACCCCTCCACTTT

D gene: -
J gene: TRBJ2-2
V gene: TRBV27
clone size: -
CDR3 protein: CASIRRANTGELFF
CDR3 DNA: TGTGCCAGTATCCGGAGGGCTAACACCGGGGAGCTGTTTTTT

D gene: -
J gene: TRBJ1-4
V gene: TRBV9
clone size: -
CDR3 protein: CASSERPGGKLFF
CDR3 DNA: TGTGCCAGCAGCGAGAGGCCCGGTGGGAAACTGTTTTTT

D gene: -
J gene: TRBJ2-3
V gene: TRBV9
clone size: once
CDR3 protein: CASSSKTLSSTDTQYF
CDR3 DNA: TGTGCCAGCAGCTCCAAGACTCTTTCTAGCACAGATACGCAGTATTTT

D gene: -
J gene: TRBJ2-5
V gene: TRBV20-1
clone size: -
CDR3 protein: CSASLSQETQYF
CDR3 DNA: TGCAGTGCTAGTCTGAGCCAAGAGACCCAGTACTTC

D gene: TRBD2
J gene: TRBJ2-3
V gene: TRBV7-2
clone size: -
CDR3 protein: CASSSTSGRTMQYF
CDR3 DNA: TGTGCCAGCAGCTCGACTAGCGGGAGAACTATGCAGTATTTT

D gene: -
J gene: TRBJ1-2
V gene: TRBV7-6
clone size: once
CDR3 protein: CASSFPTGHGYTF
CDR3 DNA: TGTGCCAGCAGCTTTCCGACAGGACATGGCTACACCTTC

D gene: -
J gene: TRBJ2-1
V gene: TRBV12-3/TRBV12-4
clone size: -
CDR3 protein: CASSPGLYNEQFF
CDR3 DNA: TGTGCCAGCAGTCCGGGACTTTACAATGAGCAGTTCTTC

D gene: -
J gene: TRBJ1-5
V gene: TRBV12-3/TRBV12-4
clone size: -
CDR3 protein: CASSSAEEPQHF
CDR3 DNA: TGTGCCAGCAGCTCGGCGGAGGAGCCCCAGCATTTT

D gene: -
J gene: TRBJ1-4
V gene: TRBV4-2
clone size: -
CDR3 protein: CASSQARGREKLFF
CDR3 DNA: TGTGCCAGCAGCCAGGCACGGGGGAGGGAAAAACTGTTTTTT

D gene: TRBD1
J gene: TRBJ1-1
V gene: TRBV28
clone size: -
CDR3 protein: CASSWGRGGRSTEAFF
CDR3 DNA: TGTGCCAGCAGTTGGGGGCGAGGGGGCAGGAGCACTGAAGCTTTCTTT

D gene: TRBD1
J gene: TRBJ2-7
V gene: TRBV19
clone size: -
CDR3 protein: CASSSGQGTYEQYF
CDR3 DNA: TGTGCCAGTAGTTCGGGACAGGGGACCTACGAGCAGTACTTC

D gene: -
J gene: TRBJ2-7
V gene: TRBV3-1/TRBV3-2
clone size: -
CDR3 protein: CASSQAGRDEQYF
CDR3 DNA: TGTGCCAGCAGCCAAGCGGGGAGAGACGAGCAGTACTTC

D gene: -
J gene: TRBJ2-3
V gene: TRBV5-1
clone size: -
CDR3 protein: CASSLGLGADTQYF
CDR3 DNA: TGCGCCAGCAGCTTGGGACTAGGCGCAGATACGCAGTATTTT

D gene: TRBD1
J gene: TRBJ1-6
V gene: TRBV25-1
clone size: -
CDR3 protein: CASSQGDDSPLHF
CDR3 DNA: TGTGCCAGCAGTCAGGGGGATGATTCACCCCTCCACTTT

D gene: -
J gene: TRBJ2-3
V gene: TRBV9
clone size: -
CDR3 protein: CASRSGLNTDTQYF
CDR3 DNA: TGTGCCAGCAGAAGCGGCCTGAACACAGATACGCAGTATTTT

D gene: -
J gene: TRBJ1-4
V gene: TRBV30
clone size: -
CDR3 protein: CAWSRGITNEKLFF
CDR3 DNA: TGTGCCTGGAGCAGAGGGATCACTAATGAAAAACTGTTTTTT

D gene: TRBD1
J gene: TRBJ1-1
V gene: TRBV4-2
clone size: once
CDR3 protein: CASSPETGERDTEAFF
CDR3 DNA: TGTGCCAGCAGCCCAGAGACAGGGGAGCGGGACACTGAAGCTTTCTTT

D gene: TRBD1
J gene: TRBJ1-2
V gene: TRBV15
clone size: -
CDR3 protein: CATSIRQGRANYGYTF
CDR3 DNA: TGTGCCACCAGCATTAGACAGGGGAGGGCTAACTATGGCTACACCTTC